This T cell receptor beta chain was sequenced in a study of Graves' ophthalmopathy and Graves' hyperthyroidism (dated by TCRdb to 2017 to 2018). Regarding the research as a whole: A patient counted as having stable hyperthyroidism if there was no progression to ophthalmopathy within 18 months of follow-up. To explore V-J signatures that separate ophthalmopathy from hyperthyroidism, a discovery set of about a hundred patients was enrolled, consisting of about 45 with ophthalmopathy and roughly 59 with stable hyperthyroidism. Following sampling, methimazole starting at 30 mg daily was administered to hyperthyroidism patients, and high-dose intravenous methylprednisolone was administered to ophthalmopathy patients. An independent validation cohort comprised some 19 hyperthyroidism patients and 15 to 17 patients who later progressed from hyperthyroidism to ophthalmopathy. In total, some 130 blood samples were TCR-sequenced: fewer than 50 ophthalmopathy, approximately 80 hyperthyroidism and approximately 17 hyperthyroidism-to-ophthalmopathy patients. In roughly 6 hyperthyroidism patients, T-cell repertoires of thyroid tissue and blood were compared. To tell Graves' ophthalmopathy apart from Graves' hyperthyroidism, and to predict which patients would progress to ophthalmopathy, the study relied on TCR beta repertoire signatures.

Ten or more counts support this clonotype. Its antigen is not yet known. Qualities for individual bases were not recorded, and no much larger clone is one base off. Paper-wide results and their limitations: Most of the expanded thyroid clonotypes with a frequency above 0.001 were also detected in blood, and it was suggested that the thyroid immune response may be reflected by blood repertoires. Sample size was not predetermined statistically, and investigators were not blinded to group allocation. In cross-validation, the 13-signature model distinguished ophthalmopathy from stable hyperthyroidism with almost 90% sensitivity and nearly 82% specificity, and in the test set the corresponding values were approximately 79% and 70%. In validation, the model predicted ophthalmopathy progression with less than 71% sensitivity and roughly 72% specificity; 12 predicted patients were CT-confirmed with GO in a median of approximately 6.2 months.

TCR beta CDR3 regions were amplified from RNA transcripts for repertoire sequencing. The first round was an RT-PCR using HTBI primers with the Qiagen OneStep RT-PCR kit, and this first round was followed by a second-round multiplex PCR, then size selection and purification. Libraries were sequenced on an Illumina HiSeq2000 using paired-end 100 bp reads. Regarding the original processing steps: SOAPnuke was used for read processing, and reads with adapters, uncalled bases, a mean Phred below 15, or no exact constant-primer or identifier match were discarded. COPE v1.2.5 was used to merge high-quality paired reads. Clonotypes were defined as unique nucleotide sequences and were aligned to IMGT TRB V, D and J references using MiTCR v1.1. The analysis was limited to V-J combinations with a frequency above 0.0001, which together covered just over 98% of the repertoires. For each V-J combination, a TCR clonal expansion and chaos score was defined as F50 clonal expansion divided by the chaos observed in the TCRdist matrix. Features were reduced by Welch's t-statistics and random forest to approximately 13 V-J combinations, which fed a naive Bayes classifier. The similarity between thyroid and blood repertoires was quantified using the Morisita-Horn index. Using fastp trimming at Q25 and MiXCR clonotype assembly, TCRdb reanalyzed the public sequencing data and kept in-frame beta chains. CDR3 protein sequences are deduplicated, and each keeps its most common genes and DNA. In this record, the V and J calls reflect TCRdb's handling and not the investigators' own analysis. Across this sample there are around 1,200,000 distinct CDR3 sequences, with about 36% seen only once. Around 10% of the sample is held by the ten biggest clonotypes.

V was cut back by 1 base and J by 9 bases, leaving a gap of 15 bases between them. CDR1 LNHNV and CDR2 YYDKDF were looked up in the germline V gene (reference sequence). Counted from cysteine to phenylalanine, this CDR3 has 14 amino acids. Only CDR3 DNA remains: 42 bases, in frame from the first base. Hyperthyroidism patients were newly diagnosed, were aged 18 to 65 years, and had a disease duration under 2 months. Patients were excluded if they had other autoimmune diseases, uncontrolled infections, pregnancy or lactation. Clinical symptoms, serum thyroxine, TRAb, thyroid ultrasound and orbital computed tomography were used for diagnosis. Total RNA was extracted using Trizol reagent, and RNA quality was checked on an Agilent 2100 Bioanalyzer.

The rearrangement combines TRBV15 with TRBJ1-1; the best D guess is TRBD1, with 5 bases matching. Sequencing input: peripheral blood or thyroid tissue (not recorded which). This TCR derives from an adult man with Graves' hyperthyroidism. The DNA sequence is given as TGTGCCACCAGCAGAGCTTCGGGGGAAACCCAAGCTTTCTTT. It codes for CATSRASGETQAFF. Here the CDR3 is joined to the reference TRBV15 and TRBJ1-1 genes, and the full variable domain is: DAMVIQNPRYQVTQFGKPVTLSCSQTLNHNVMYWYQQKSSQAPKLLFHYYDKDFNNEADTPDNFQSRRPNTSFCFLDIRSPGLGDTAMYLCATSRASGETQAFFGQGTRLTVV.